Listed here are 22 T cell receptor beta chains from one sample, sequenced in a study of vaccination and CD4 T cells after COVID-19. These receptors are not linked to any known antigen. Once obtained from cultured CD4+ T cells, the DNA was sequenced using the Oncomine TCR Beta short-read assay. Cultured CD4+ T cells were the source of extracted genomic DNA. MiXCR was run by TCRdb on the PCR reads, yielding one entry per CDR3 protein. Of over 6,000 distinct CDR3 sequences in the sample, around 30% were seen once. Treatment meaning: roughly 11-day PBMC culture with coronavirus spike peptide pools or control peptides (ViraFEST assay). Unexposed donor CD4+ T cells predated the COVID-19 pandemic, collected 2011-2018. Sequenced material: CD4+ T cells from blood, cultured in vitro. The receptors originated from a human donor in good health.

This clonotype has only a few counts. This chain links TRBV7-9 with TRBJ2-5; D is ambiguous. V was cut by 1 base and J by 6 bases, with 9 bases left in between. The germline gives CDR1 SEHNR, CDR2 FQNEAQ (reference sequence). This CDR3 is 13 amino acids long. The CDR3 loop reads CASSLGQQKTQYF. CDR3 bases: TGTGCCAGCAGCTTAGGCCAACAGAAGACCCAGTACTTC. Filled out from reference TRBV7-9 and TRBJ2-5, the complete variable domain reads DTGVSQNPRHKITKRGQNVTFRCDPISEHNRLYWYRQTLGQGPEFLTYFQNEAQLEKSRLLSDRFSAERPKGSFSTLEIQRTEQGDSAMYLCASSLGQQKTQYFGPGTRLLVL.

This clonotype was seen only a few times. The chain joins TRBV27 to TRBJ1-5; D unresolved. Trimming removed 7 bases at V and 0 bases at J, with 10 bases between. CDR3 length: 14 residues. Germline loops: CDR1 MNHEY, CDR2 SMNVEV (reference sequence). CDR3 in amino acids: CASKGEDSNQPQHF. CDR3 coding DNA: TGTGCCAGCAAAGGTGAGGATAGCAATCAGCCCCAGCATTTT.

V and J are TRBV29-1 and TRBJ2-3; 7 bases are shared with TRBD1. V shed 4 bases and J 4 bases; nucleotides not matched to a gene: 2. CDR3 length equals 12 residues. Germline CDR1 reads SQVTM; CDR2 reads ANQGSEA. CDR3 region: CSVGTGSDTQYF. The DNA of the CDR3 is TGCAGCGTTGGGACAGGATCAGATACGCAGTATTTT.

This clonotype has more than one count but fewer than ten. The genes are TRBV19 and TRBJ2-7; 9 nucleotides agree with TRBD1. This CDR3 has 15 amino acids. V trimming: 4 bases; J trimming: 3 bases; junction bases outside the gene matches: 7. The germline V gene encodes CDR1 LNHDA and CDR2 SQIVND (reference sequence). Here the CDR3 reads CASSSTGGGYYEQYF. CDR3 DNA sequence: TGTGCCAGTAGTAGCACAGGGGGCGGCTACTACGAGCAGTACTTC.

The chain joins TRBV29-1 to TRBJ1-1, with 8 bases matching TRBD1. The V and J ends lost 7 bases and 0 bases, in that order; junction bases with no gene match: 4. Germline values: CDR1 SQVTM, CDR2 ANQGSEA. The CDR3 extends over 13 amino acids. In nucleotides, the CDR3 is TGCAGCGCCGACAGGGGAATGAACACTGAAGCTTTCTTT. Protein product: CSADRGMNTEAFF.

V is TRBV11-2 and J is TRBJ2-7, with D perhaps being TRBD1 or TRBD2 (5 bases each). The CDR3 is made up of 15 amino acids. In germline, CDR1 is SGHAT, CDR2 FQNNGV. The V end was cut by 4 bases, the J end by 7 bases, with 20 bases between. The CDR3 region is CASSSLKGTRGEQYF. The CDR3, as DNA: TGTGCCAGCAGCTCCTTAAAGGGGACGAGAGGAGAGCAGTACTTC.

The chain is built from TRBV3-1 and TRBJ2-7; 9 bases agree with TRBD2. The CDR3 spans 16 residues. Losses at the gene ends were 4 bases for V and 5 bases for J; bases not matched to a gene: 12. Germline V CDR1 and CDR2: LGHDT, YNNKEL (reference sequence). CDR3 in DNA: TGTGCCAGCAGCCCTCTATATACGACTAGCGGCAACGAGCAGTACTTC. This codes for CASSPLYTTSGNEQYF.

This clonotype was counted only a few times. The chain carries TRBV11-1 and TRBJ2-5; D not resolved. Per germline, CDR1 SGHAT and CDR2 FQDESV (reference sequence). V lost 5 bases and J lost 7, with 17 bases in between. CDR3 size: 14 residues. CDR3 coding DNA: TGTGCCAGCAGCCCTCACAGCGACCCTGGGACCCAGTACTTC. Its protein product is CASSPHSDPGTQYF.

This clonotype has just a few counts. The chain employs TRBV28 and TRBJ2-2; 8 bases match TRBD1. The CDR3 length is 15 residues. J lost 6 bases, V lost 2 bases, and 5 bases had no gene match. CDR1 is MDHEN and CDR2 is SYDVKM in the germline V gene. The CDR3 reads CASSLAGGLAGELFF. CDR3 nucleotide sequence: TGTGCCAGCAGTTTAGCAGGGGGCCTAGCCGGGGAGCTGTTTTTT.

This clonotype was counted a few times. This chain links TRBV11-3 with TRBJ2-5, with TRBD1 as a possible D gene (6 bases). CDR3 size: 14 residues. Between the trimmed V and J ends, which lost 0 bases and 3 bases, there was a span of 8 bases. The germline V gene has CDR1 SGHNT and CDR2 YENEEA. CDR3 sequence reads: CASSLDRGKETQYF. In DNA, the CDR3 is TGTGCCAGCAGCTTAGATAGGGGGAAAGAGACCCAGTACTTC. The whole variable domain, remainder taken from reference TRBV11-3 and TRBJ2-5, is EAGVVQSPRYKIIEKKQPVAFWCNPISGHNTLYWYLQNLGQGPELLIRYENEEAVDDSQLPKDRFSAERLKGVDSTLKIQPAELGDSAVYLCASSLDRGKETQYFGPGTRLLVL.

The chain is built from TRBV7-3 and TRBJ2-1, with D unclear. The CDR3 has 13 residues. The V and J ends lost 5 bases and 6 bases respectively, with 11 bases between them. Germline CDR1 and CDR2: SGHTA and FQGTGA. CDR3 in DNA: TGTGCCAGCAGCCTCGCCCATGGCAATGAGCAGTTCTTC. Amino acids: CASSLAHGNEQFF.

The chain joins TRBV6-5 to TRBJ2-7, with D perhaps TRBD1 or TRBD2 (6 bases each). V was pared by 0 bases and J by 2 bases, with 11 bases between. This CDR3 region has 15 residues. Per the germline V gene, CDR1 is MNHEY and CDR2 is SVGAGI. The CDR3 loop reads CASSYSGGETYEQYF. CDR3 bases: TGTGCCAGCAGTTACTCGGGGGGCGAAACCTACGAGCAGTACTTC.

This clonotype has only a few counts. The rearrangement uses TRBV7-3 and TRBJ2-1; TRBD2 matches at 7 bases. CDR3 length: 13 amino acids. Germline assignment: CDR1 SGHTA and CDR2 FQGTGA. The V segment lost 0 bases and the J segment 10 bases; nucleotides outside the gene matches: 3. This CDR3 is CASSLTVGGEQFF. DNA of the CDR3: TGTGCCAGCAGCTTAACCGTGGGGGGGGAGCAGTTCTTC. The full variable domain, rest sourced from reference TRBV7-3 and TRBJ2-1, is GAGVSQTPSNKVTEKGKYVELRCDPISGHTALYWYRQSLGQGPEFLIYFQGTGAADDSGLPNDRFFAVRPEGSVSTLKIQRTERGDSAVYLCASSLTVGGEQFFGPGTRLTVL.

This chain connects TRBV21-1 to TRBJ2-7; the table's D gene call, TRBD1, was not cross checked with the DNA. TRBV21-1 constitutes a pseudogene. The CDR3 spans 20 residues. The CDR3 DNA is TGTGCCAGCAGCAAAGATCCCTATCCGTCCTCAGGGTTCTCAGTGGTCGAGCAGTACTTC. Amino acids: CASSKDPYPSSGFSVVEQYF.

This clonotype was detected a few times. The V gene is TRBV19, the J gene TRBJ1-5, with D perhaps matching TRBD1 (6 bases). Germline loops: CDR1 LNHDA, CDR2 SQIVND (reference sequence). This CDR3 is 15 amino acids long. Trimming cost V 3 bases and J 3 bases, with 12 bases left between them. The CDR3 nucleotides read TGTGCCAGTAGTATCCGCGGGACACCCAATCAGCCCCAGCATTTT. Amino acid sequence: CASSIRGTPNQPQHF.

The chain carries TRBV7-8 and TRBJ2-7, with 9 bases fitting TRBD2. Germline CDR1 and CDR2: SGHVS and FQNEAQ. The J segment lost 3 bases and the V segment lost 3 bases, leaving 21 bases of the junction unmatched. The CDR3 is 20 amino acids. The CDR3 nucleotides are TGTGCCAGCAGCTTCGCCGCCCCGAACTTAGCGGGAGCGGCGAGCTACGAGCAGTACTTC. It codes for CASSFAAPNLAGAASYEQYF.

The J gene is TRBJ2-7, the V gene TRBV28; D remains unclear. The CDR3 is made up of 13 amino acids. Germline lookup yields CDR1 MDHEN and CDR2 SYDVKM. The V and J ends lost 3 bases and 4 bases respectively, with 10 bases between them. The CDR3 loop reads CASSFGTYYEQYF. CDR3 nucleotides: TGTGCCAGCAGTTTTGGTACCTATTACGAGCAGTACTTC.

V usage is TRBV24-1 and J usage is TRBJ2-1, with D possibly TRBD2 on 5 matching bases. The CDR3 loop spans 14 amino acids. V was cut by 1 base and J by 7 bases, with 10 bases left in between. Germline V gives CDR1 KGHDR, CDR2 SFDVKD. The CDR3 sequence is CATSDFPPGNEQFF. The DNA for the CDR3 is TGTGCCACCAGTGATTTCCCCCCGGGGAATGAGCAGTTCTTC.

This clonotype was observed a few times. The chain links TRBV11-2 to TRBJ1-2; tentatively, D is TRBD1 (6 bases). Trimming stripped 5 bases from V and 8 bases from J, with 24 bases between. This CDR3 contains 16 residues. In germline, CDR1 is SGHAT, CDR2 FQNNGV. CDR3 amino acids: CASSLGSGGPARGYTF. The CDR3 DNA sequence: TGTGCCAGCAGCCTCGGTTCGGGGGGCCCTGCTCGGGGCTACACCTTC.

This chain connects TRBV6-1 to TRBJ1-2; 12 positions agree with TRBD1. Trimming took 6 bases from V and 7 from J; bases not matched to a gene: 6. The CDR3 runs 14 residues. Germline-derived CDR1 and CDR2 are MNHNS and SASEGT. The CDR3 bases are TGTGCCAGCAGGGGGGGACAGGGGGCGCTTGGCTACACCTTC. This translates into CASRGGQGALGYTF.

In its sample, this clonotype was seen once. J is TRBJ2-5 and V is TRBV5-1; D ambiguous. The CDR3 has 13 residues. Germline loops: CDR1 SGHRS, CDR2 YFSETQ. Trimming took off 0 bases at V and 3 bases at J, with 6 bases between the two ends. CDR3 sequence reads: CASSLGAEETQYF. CDR3 DNA: TGCGCCAGCAGCTTGGGGGCAGAAGAGACCCAGTACTTC.

This chain joins TRBV19 and TRBJ1-2; 8 bases map to TRBD1. The V and J ends lost 8 bases and 10 bases, in that order; junction bases with no gene match: 12. The length of the CDR3 is 13 residues. Germline CDR1 and CDR2: LNHDA and SQIVND (reference sequence). This CDR3 reads CASGRRGTGDYTF. Written as DNA, the CDR3 is TGTGCCAGTGGCCGACGCGGGACAGGAGACTACACCTTC.